Following are 32 T cell receptor beta chains from one sample sequenced in a study of CD8+CD57+ T cells in acquired aplastic anemia. Previously, flow cytometry had revealed CD8+CD57+ cell expansion in the patients chosen for sequencing. Genomic DNA provided the template from which TCR beta VDJ and CDR3 profiles were obtained. TCRdb reanalysed the reads using MiXCR and keeps one entry per CDR3 protein. The sample contains roughly 150,000 distinct CDR3 sequences, around 43% of which appear only once. The sample comprised sorted CD4+, CD8+, or CD8+CD57+ T cells (not recorded which) from PBMCs. These TCRs come from a human donor with aplastic anemia.

This clonotype has ten or more counts. J is TRBJ1-4 and V is TRBV7-9, with D tentatively TRBD1 (6 bases). The germline gives CDR1 SEHNR, CDR2 FQNEAQ (reference sequence). Trimming shortened V by 6 bases and J by 4 bases, and 12 bases separated the two germline ends. CDR3 length equals 14 residues. The CDR3 bases are TGTGCCAGCAGTCTGACAGGAGATAATGAAAAACTGTTTTTT. Protein product: CASSLTGDNEKLFF.

The chain uses TRBV7-3 and TRBJ2-1; 7 nucleotides line up with TRBD1. The CDR3 contains 14 residues. Losses at the gene ends were 6 bases for V and 5 bases for J; bases not matched to a gene: 7. The germline gives CDR1 SGHTA, CDR2 FQGTGA. The CDR3 spells CASSGGQADNEQFF. The CDR3 coding sequence is TGTGCCAGCAGTGGAGGACAGGCCGACAATGAGCAGTTCTTC.

This clonotype was observed at least ten times. The V call is TRBV24-1, the J call TRBJ2-1; D is perhaps TRBD1 or TRBD2 (5 bases each). The V end was cut by 4 bases, the J end by 5 bases, with 14 bases between. The CDR3 is 15 amino acids. Germline CDR1 and CDR2: KGHDR and SFDVKD. CDR3 region: CATSDRRGRNNEQFF. The CDR3 DNA follows: TGTGCCACCAGTGACCGCCGGGGACGCAACAATGAGCAGTTCTTC.

As regards this clonotype: A much larger clone differs from this one at a single base, so this may be a read error. The J gene is TRBJ2-7, the V gene TRBV10-1, with a possible D match to TRBD2 (6 bases). This CDR3 contains 17 residues. Per germline, CDR1 WNHNN and CDR2 SYGVQD (reference sequence). The CDR3 sequence: CACSEPRLAESSYEQYF. CDR3 DNA: TGTGCCTGCAGTGAACCTAGATTAGCGGAAAGTTCCTACGAGCAGTACTTC.

On this clonotype itself: This may be a read error, as it is one base from a much larger clone. The CDR3 loop reads CASGQESARNGGSAYGYTF. In DNA form, the CDR3 reads TGCGCCAGCGGCCAAGAATCGGCGCGCAATGGGGGTTCGGCCTATGGCTACACCTTC. V is TRBV4-1 and J is TRBJ1-2, with a tentative D call TRBD1 (5 bases). This CDR3 has 19 residues. The germline CDR1 and CDR2 sequences are MGHRA and YSYEKL.

This clonotype was counted once. One base away lies a much larger clone, so this may be a sequencing read error. The V gene is TRBV6-2 or TRBV6-3, the J gene TRBJ1-1; D not resolved. The V gene's germline CDR1 is MNHEY and CDR2 SVGEGT. The ends were cut back, 7 bases at V and 3 bases at J, with 6 bases in the middle. The CDR3 is made up of 11 amino acids. The CDR3 DNA follows: TGTGCCAGCAATGCTTACACTGAAGCTTTCTTT. Its protein product is CASNAYTEAFF.

This clonotype occurred once. This may be a read error, as it is one base from a much larger clone. This chain uses TRBV3-1 with TRBJ2-6; 7 positions agree with TRBD1. Germline CDR1 LGHDT, CDR2 YNNKEL (reference sequence). This CDR3 contains 17 residues. The CDR3, as DNA: TGTGCCAGCAGCCAAGGGAAGGGGGCATCAGGGGCCAGCGTCCTGACTTTC. Its protein is CASSQGKGASGASVLTF.

This clonotype was observed many times. The genes are TRBV5-1 and TRBJ2-7; TRBD1 matches at 9 bases. This CDR3 comprises 15 residues. Germline loops: CDR1 SGHRS, CDR2 YFSETQ. J was trimmed by 0 bases and V by 7 bases; bases with no gene match: 8. CDR3 residues: CASLPGTGLSYEQYF. The DNA for the CDR3 is TGCGCCAGCCTACCCGGGACAGGGCTCTCCTACGAGCAGTACTTC.

The chain recombines TRBV20-1 with TRBJ1-6; 9 bases are a match to TRBD1. The CDR3 is made up of 13 amino acids. V trimming: 3 bases; J trimming: 8 bases; junction bases outside the gene matches: 2. Germline lookup yields CDR1 DFQATT and CDR2 SNEGSKA (reference sequence). The CDR3 reads CSARGQGDSPLHF. The CDR3 coding sequence is TGCAGTGCTAGGGGACAGGGTGATTCACCCCTCCACTTT.

This clonotype was detected ten times or more. In nucleotides, the CDR3 is TGTGCCAGCAGTTTAGGGACAGGGATACTTGGCTACACCTTC. This codes for CASSLGTGILGYTF. V gene TRBV27 combines with J gene TRBJ1-2; 9 bases map to TRBD1. V shed 2 bases, J shed 7 bases, and the junction held 5 bases outside the gene matches. The CDR3 spans 14 residues. The germline V gene encodes CDR1 MNHEY and CDR2 SMNVEV (reference sequence).

The chain has TRBV5-6 and TRBJ1-4, with TRBD1 identical over 7 bases. Germline trimming cut 0 bases from V and 4 bases from J; bases unmatched to any gene: 9. Germline V gives CDR1 SGHDT, CDR2 YYEEEE. The CDR3 covers 17 residues. In nucleotides, the CDR3 is TGTGCCAGCAGCTTGGGGCCCCCGACAGGGAGTAATGAAAAACTGTTTTTT. Its translation: CASSLGPPTGSNEKLFF. Using reference TRBV5-6 and TRBJ1-4 for the parts outside the CDR3, the full variable domain is DAGVTQSPTHLIKTRGQQVTLRCSPKSGHDTVSWYQQALGQGPQFIFQYYEEEERQRGNFPDRFSGHQFPNYSSELNVNALLLGDSALYLCASSLGPPTGSNEKLFFGSGTQLSVL.

The V gene is TRBV19, the J gene TRBJ1-4; D possibly corresponds to TRBD1 (6 bases). With 1 base removed from V and 8 bases from J, the gap between germline ends came to 11 bases. There are 14 residues in the CDR3. Looked up from germline, CDR1 is LNHDA and CDR2 is SQIVND (reference sequence). Here the CDR3 reads CASSIVGAREKLFF. CDR3 nucleotide sequence: TGTGCCAGTAGTATAGTGGGGGCGCGGGAAAAACTGTTTTTT.

The chain is built from TRBV10-1 and TRBJ1-1; 8 nucleotides agree with TRBD1. This CDR3 is 17 amino acids long. The germline CDR1 and CDR2 sequences are WNHNN and SYGVQD (reference sequence). Unmatched junction bases numbered 11, after V lost 5 bases and J lost 0 bases. The CDR3 DNA sequence: TGCGCCAGCAGTTACTTGAGGGCAGGGGGCATGAACACTGAAGCTTTCTTT. This codes for CASSYLRAGGMNTEAFF.

V and J are TRBV2 and TRBJ1-1; D unresolved. CDR1 and CDR2 (germline): SNHLY, FYNNEI. There are 13 residues in the CDR3. The germline V and J ends were trimmed by 7 bases and 0 bases, with 9 bases remaining between them. In DNA, the CDR3 is TGTGCCAGCAATACTTTTATGAACACTGAAGCTTTCTTT. Translated: CASNTFMNTEAFF.

The chain joins TRBV29-1 to TRBJ1-5; the D is unclear. Trimming stripped 7 bases from V and 7 bases from J, with 17 bases between. This CDR3 is built from 13 residues. Germline values: CDR1 SQVTM, CDR2 ANQGSEA. The CDR3: CSASNGPEQPQHF. The CDR3 DNA reads TGCAGCGCCTCGAACGGTCCCGAGCAGCCCCAGCATTTT.

The chain carries TRBV5-1 and TRBJ1-6; no definite D call. The V gene's germline CDR1 is SGHRS and CDR2 YFSETQ. The CDR3 covers 13 residues. Trimming removed 2 bases from V and 9 bases from J, with 9 bases in between. CDR3 coding DNA: TGCGCCAGCAGCTTAGATGTCGGTTCACCCCTCCACTTT. As protein: CASSLDVGSPLHF. Based on the CDR3 plus reference TRBV5-1 and TRBJ1-6, the full variable domain is KAGVTQTPRYLIKTRGQQVTLSCSPISGHRSVSWYQQTPGQGLQFLFEYFSETQRNKGNFPGRFSGRQFSNSRSEMNVSTLELGDSALYLCASSLDVGSPLHFGNGTRLTVT.

In its sample, this clonotype was seen many times. V is TRBV5-6 and J is TRBJ2-1; 11 bases are shared with TRBD2. Germline assignment: CDR1 SGHDT and CDR2 YYEEEE. CDR3 size: 14 residues. V lost 6 bases and J lost 7; bases outside the gene matches: 6. CDR3 nucleotides: TGTGCCAGCAATGTAGCGGGAGGGTCTAATGAGCAGTTCTTC. Protein: CASNVAGGSNEQFF.

This clonotype was seen a few times. It may be a read error: a sequence one base away is much more abundant. The chain uses TRBV12-3 or TRBV12-4 and TRBJ1-1; D possibly corresponds to TRBD1 (6 bases). CDR3 length equals 12 residues. Trimming stripped 9 bases from V and 6 bases from J, with 14 bases between. The CDR3 loop is CASKERGAEAFF. Written as DNA, the CDR3 is TGTGCCAGTAAGGAGAGGGGGGCTGAAGCTTTCTTT.

The chain combines TRBV2 with TRBJ2-7; D is possibly TRBD1 or TRBD2 (6 bases each). V lost 5 bases and J 5 bases, leaving 16 bases between the germline ends. Germline loops: CDR1 SNHLY, CDR2 FYNNEI. CDR3 length: 14 amino acids. CDR3 region: CASSFRGARNEQYF. DNA of the CDR3: TGTGCCAGCAGTTTTAGGGGGGCGCGAAACGAGCAGTACTTC. The variable domain in full, completed from reference TRBV2 and TRBJ2-7, reads EPEVTQTPSHQVTQMGQEVILRCVPISNHLYFYWYRQILGQKVEFLVSFYNNEISEKSEIFDDQFSVERPDGSNFTLKIRSTKLEDSAMYFCASSFRGARNEQYFGPGTRLTVT.

The gene calls are TRBV29-1 and TRBJ2-1, with no clear D. The CDR3 contains 13 residues. Germline values: CDR1 SQVTM, CDR2 ANQGSEA. V shed 4 bases and J shed 8 bases, with 15 bases lying between them. The CDR3 nucleotides are TGCAGCGTTGTAAGGGATTGGTATGATGAGCAGTTCTTC. This translates into CSVVRDWYDEQFF.

The rearrangement joins TRBV10-1 to TRBJ2-5; D gene ambiguous. There are 14 residues in the CDR3. Trimming left V 4 bases short and J 0 bases short, with 9 bases between. CDR1 is WNHNN, CDR2 SYGVQD, per germline (reference sequence). In DNA, the CDR3 is TGCGCCAGCAGTGGAGCGCTGGACCAAGAGACCCAGTACTTC. Encoded protein: CASSGALDQETQYF.

This clonotype was seen many times. The chain recombines TRBV5-6 with TRBJ1-6; D gene unclear. The CDR3 length is 14 residues. From germline, CDR1 is SGHDT and CDR2 YYEEEE. Trimming took off 0 bases at V and 10 bases at J, with 11 bases between the two ends. The chain's CDR3 is CASSLDRSQSPLHF. Written as DNA, the CDR3 is TGTGCCAGCAGCTTGGACAGATCCCAATCACCCCTCCACTTT.

The sample holds a few counts of this clonotype. The chain combines TRBV15 with TRBJ2-3, with D hard to call. This CDR3 has 14 residues. Germline CDR1 reads LNHNV; CDR2 reads YYDKDF (reference sequence). Trimming shortened V by 1 base and J by 5 bases, and 10 bases separated the two germline ends. In nucleotides, the CDR3 is TGTGCCACCAGCAGAGGTCCCCTGGAAGATACGCAGTATTTT. It encodes CATSRGPLEDTQYF.

The chain employs TRBV11-1 and TRBJ1-2; 8 positions agree with TRBD1. V lost 1 base, J lost 5 bases, and 6 bases stayed unmatched. The CDR3 loop spans 15 amino acids. Germline V gene lookup returns CDR1 SGHAT and CDR2 FQDESV (reference sequence). The CDR3 is CASSLGQGIVYGYTF. CDR3 nucleotide sequence: TGTGCCAGCAGCTTAGGACAGGGGATCGTTTATGGCTACACCTTC.

With respect to this clonotype: The junction does not match germline at one end; this may be a read error. This rearrangement joins TRBV5-4 to TRBJ2-1, with TRBD1 matching over 8 bases. The CDR3 runs to 16 residues. Germline CDR1 reads SGHNT; CDR2 reads YYREEE (reference sequence). CDR3 nucleotide sequence: TGTGCCAGCAGCTCCCCCGCGACAGGGGATTACAATGAGCGGTTCTTC. This translates into CASSSPATGDYNERFF.

This clonotype was observed at least ten times. The rearrangement joins TRBV2 to TRBJ2-5; TRBD2 aligns across 12 bases. The V gene's germline CDR1 is SNHLY and CDR2 FYNNEI. The CDR3 contains 14 residues. Unmatched junction bases numbered 6, after V lost 6 bases and J lost 7 bases. For the CDR3, the DNA is TGTGCCAGCAGCCCGCTAGCGGGGGGGCGGACCCAGTACTTC. It codes for CASSPLAGGRTQYF.

The sample holds a few counts of this clonotype. The rearrangement links TRBV20-1 to TRBJ2-5; TRBD2 matches 13 bases. V trimming: 1 base; J trimming: 1 base; junction bases outside the gene matches: 3. The CDR3 sequence is 16 residues long. Germline V lookup: CDR1 DFQATT, CDR2 SNEGSKA (reference sequence). The CDR3 region is CSARGTSGGPQETQYF. In DNA, the CDR3 is TGCAGTGCTAGAGGGACTAGCGGGGGCCCCCAAGAGACCCAGTACTTC.

The V gene is TRBV19, the J gene TRBJ1-1, with no clear D. CDR1 and CDR2 from the germline V gene are LNHDA and SQIVND (reference sequence). The CDR3 is 14 residues long. Trimming pared 9 bases from V and 0 bases from J, leaving 14 bases between. For the CDR3, the DNA is TGTGCCAGCAATCTGGGCAGTTTGAACACTGAAGCTTTCTTT. The encoded protein is CASNLGSLNTEAFF.

This clonotype was seen ten or more times. The chain combines TRBV4-2 with TRBJ2-2, with D perhaps TRBD1 or TRBD2 (5 bases each). The CDR3 totals 17 residues. Trimming cost V 4 bases and J 0 bases, with 15 bases left between them. Germline CDR1 LGHNA, CDR2 YNFKEQ. CDR3 nucleotides: TGTGCCAGCAGCCCCAACCCCGGGACGGCGAACACCGGGGAGCTGTTTTTT. Translation gives CASSPNPGTANTGELFF.

The chain recombines TRBV7-2 with TRBJ2-7, with 15 bases lining up with TRBD2. CDR1 is SGHTA, CDR2 FQGNSA, per germline. The CDR3 runs to 18 residues. The DNA of the CDR3 is TGTGCCAGCAGCATAGCCGGGACTAGCGGGAGGCACGCCTACGAGCAGTACGTC. This encodes CASSIAGTSGRHAYEQYV.

The chain recombines TRBV11-3 with TRBJ1-1; D may be TRBD1 (5 bases). The CDR3 loop spans 15 amino acids. Trimming stripped 0 bases from V and 5 bases from J, with 13 bases between. Germline assignment: CDR1 SGHNT and CDR2 YENEEA. In nucleotides, the CDR3 is TGTGCCAGCAGCTTAGATCTGGCAGGGAATACTGAAGCTTTCTTT. Translated: CASSLDLAGNTEAFF.

The rearrangement links TRBV15 to TRBJ2-5; 7 positions agree with TRBD1. The CDR3 runs 16 residues. Germline V CDR1 and CDR2: LNHNV, YYDKDF (reference sequence). Trimming removed 4 bases from V and 0 bases from J; junction bases left unmatched: 8. For the CDR3, the DNA is TGTGCCACCAGCAAGTACCACACAGGGGACCAAGAGACCCAGTACTTC. It yields the protein CATSKYHTGDQETQYF.